This T cell receptor (beta chain) was profiled in a study of cytomegalovirus exposure and HLA in healthy donors. Germline assignment: CDR1 MNHNY and CDR2 SVGAGI (reference sequence). This CDR3 has 14 amino acids. V lost 7 bases and J 3 bases, leaving 13 bases between the germline ends. Overall study findings and caveats: Several of the most significant clusters appeared, in a later analysis, to be linked to common viral pathogens.

PCR primers comprised 60 Vbeta and 13 Jbeta primers. TCRdb keeps only in-frame clones here, not all; method: immunoSEQ multiplex PCR. The sample shows approximately 200,000 clones, approximately 85% of them seen only once. In the case of this clone: The antigen remains unidentified.

This clonotype was obtained from a woman in her forties or fifties in good health and CMV-seronegative. Sequencing was done on a sample of PBMCs. The chain recombines TRBV6-6 with TRBJ1-3; tentatively, D is TRBD1 (5 bases). CDR3 protein: CASTPGGGGNTIYF. CDR3 nucleotides: TGTGCCAGCACCCCCGGGGGAGGTGGAAACACCATATATTTT.